Listed below are T cell receptor beta chains from one sample, sequenced in a study of blood T cells in healthy people across ages. TCRdb reanalysed the 5' RACE reads using MiXCR and keeps one entry per CDR3 protein. The data hold roughly 2 million distinct CDR3 sequences, with around 50% observed a single time. The sample consisted of blood. These receptors were taken from a woman between 40 and 50 years old in good health. The CDR3 runs from the conserved cysteine through the conserved F or W. Each record gives: V gene, J gene, CDR3 protein.

v_call: TRBV7-9
j_call: TRBJ2-5
cdr3_aa: CASSAQGVGQYF

v_call: TRBV18
j_call: TRBJ2-1
cdr3_aa: CASSRGVTGGNEQFF

v_call: TRBV20-1
j_call: TRBJ2-1
cdr3_aa: CSTSSGVRSGEQFF

v_call: TRBV5-5
j_call: -
cdr3_aa: CASSLLPIASHSYEQYF

v_call: TRBV20-1
j_call: TRBJ2-3
cdr3_aa: CSARGTSGGARSDTQYF

v_call: TRBV10-3
j_call: TRBJ2-1
cdr3_aa: CASTEGGDSTSGGAADEQFF

v_call: TRBV11-2
j_call: TRBJ2-1
cdr3_aa: CASSSTRGGSYNEQFF

v_call: TRBV3-1
j_call: TRBJ2-1
cdr3_aa: CASSQQGYSYNEQFF

v_call: TRBV5-8
j_call: TRBJ1-2
cdr3_aa: CASSPRTAINYGYTF

v_call: TRBV28
j_call: TRBJ2-3
cdr3_aa: CAGSLLAGGTDTQYF

v_call: TRBV15
j_call: TRBJ1-6
cdr3_aa: CATSRGEGRHSPLHF

v_call: TRBV7-2
j_call: TRBJ2-5
cdr3_aa: CASSTGTGGLGTQYF

v_call: TRBV4-3
j_call: TRBJ1-1
cdr3_aa: CASSQDKDLTSSTEAFF

v_call: TRBV3-1
j_call: TRBJ1-6
cdr3_aa: CASSQQPGGAADSPLHF

v_call: TRBV6-2/TRBV6-3
j_call: TRBJ2-5
cdr3_aa: CASSHEETQYF

v_call: TRBV7-2
j_call: TRBJ2-7
cdr3_aa: CASGSTGTYLYEQYF

v_call: TRBV20-1
j_call: TRBJ2-7
cdr3_aa: CSASGQSRPTYEQYF

v_call: TRBV4-1
j_call: TRBJ2-7
cdr3_aa: CASSPRDTTYEQYF

v_call: TRBV27
j_call: TRBJ1-2
cdr3_aa: CASSSYTQNYGYTF

v_call: TRBV12-3/TRBV12-4
j_call: TRBJ2-1
cdr3_aa: CASSWGLAGAYNEQFF

v_call: TRBV27
j_call: TRBJ2-7
cdr3_aa: CASSSYRSSYEQYF

v_call: TRBV9
j_call: TRBJ2-5
cdr3_aa: CASSVATGVETQYF

v_call: TRBV10-3
j_call: TRBJ2-5
cdr3_aa: CAISELAGGETQYF